The 31 T cell receptor beta chains in this list originate from one sample, sequenced in a study of T cells in Graves' hyperthyroidism and ophthalmopathy. Amplified TCR beta CDR3 regions derived from RNA transcripts. Initially, a first-round RT-PCR of the TCR CDR3 employed the HTBI primer set. TCRdb called the multiplex PCR reads again in MiXCR, with one record for every CDR3 protein. The data contain about 400,000 distinct CDR3 sequences, around 14% of them singletons. Sample: blood. These receptors were taken from a woman aged 25 to 45 with Graves' hyperthyroidism.

The rearrangement joins TRBV18 to TRBJ2-2, with 7 bases matching TRBD2. The CDR3 has 15 amino acids. Germline-derived CDR1 and CDR2 are KGHSH and LQKENI. The V and J ends lost 1 base and 4 bases, in that order; junction bases with no gene match: 3. The CDR3 coding sequence is TGTGCCAGCTCACCACGGATAGCGGGCACCGGGGAGCTGTTTTTT. Its translation: CASSPRIAGTGELFF.

This clonotype was seen repeatedly, ten times or more. The V call is TRBV3-1, the J call TRBJ2-3; 13 bases agree with TRBD2. Trimming cost V 3 bases and J 4 bases; bases outside gene matches: 7. This CDR3 has 17 amino acids. The V gene's germline CDR1 is LGHDT and CDR2 YNNKEL (reference sequence). The CDR3 DNA sequence: TGTGCCAGCAGCCATAACCCCGGGACTAGCGGGGCAGATACGCAGTATTTT. This encodes CASSHNPGTSGADTQYF.

V is TRBV5-1 and J is TRBJ2-1; TRBD2 aligns across 7 bases. The CDR3 runs 15 residues. J lost 4 bases, V lost 6 bases, and 10 bases had no gene match. Germline assignment: CDR1 SGHRS and CDR2 YFSETQ. The DNA of the CDR3 is TGCGCCAGCAAAAGGGAGCGGGAACCGTACAATGAGCAGTTCTTC. Translated: CASKREREPYNEQFF.

The table lists this clonotype with a few counts. The chain employs TRBV9 and TRBJ2-3; D is possibly TRBD2 (6 bases). The V gene lost 0 bases and the J gene lost 0 bases, with 14 bases spanning the gap. The CDR3 has 17 amino acids. From germline, CDR1 is SGDLS and CDR2 YYNGEE. CDR3 region: CASSVGSIAASTDTQYF. The CDR3 nucleotides read TGTGCCAGCAGCGTAGGGTCGATAGCGGCTAGCACAGATACGCAGTATTTT.

This clonotype was detected ten times or more. The CDR3 sequence is CASSLTDYGYTF. CDR3 nucleotide sequence: TGTGCCAGCAGTCTAACTGACTATGGCTACACCTTC. V and J are TRBV28 and TRBJ1-2, with D hard to call. V lost 5 bases and J lost 3, with 7 bases in between. The CDR3 loop spans 12 amino acids. Looked up from germline, CDR1 is MDHEN and CDR2 is SYDVKM.

This clonotype was seen ten or more times. The V call is TRBV30, the J call TRBJ1-4; TRBD1 is a possible D gene (5 bases). The germline gives CDR1 GTSNPN, CDR2 SVGIG (reference sequence). CDR3 size: 14 residues. V was cut by 2 bases and J by 10 bases, with 17 bases left in between. The CDR3 is CAWSLGTHPGKLFF. The DNA for the CDR3 is TGTGCCTGGAGTCTCGGGACTCACCCCGGAAAACTGTTTTTT. The variable domain in full, with the rest retrieved from reference TRBV30 and TRBJ1-4, is SQTIHQWPATLVQPVGSPLSLECTVEGTSNPNLYWYRQAAGRGLQLLFYSVGIGQISSEVPQNLSASRPQDRQFILSSKKLLLSDSGFYLCAWSLGTHPGKLFFGSGTQLSVL.

This clonotype was seen a few times. The rearrangement uses TRBV4-1 and TRBJ1-3; unclear D gene. Per the germline V gene, CDR1 is MGHRA and CDR2 is YSYEKL. Trimming took off 1 base at V and 0 bases at J, with 10 bases between the two ends. The CDR3 length is 16 residues. The CDR3 region is CASSQAPASSGNTIYF. DNA of the CDR3: TGCGCCAGCAGCCAAGCGCCGGCCAGCTCTGGAAACACCATATATTTT.

CDR3 DNA sequence: TGTGCCAGCAGCTTAGCGCGGGGAGCTAACTATGGCTACACCTTC. This codes for CASSLARGANYGYTF. The chain links TRBV3-1 to TRBJ1-2; D remains unclear. Germline V gene lookup returns CDR1 LGHDT and CDR2 YNNKEL (reference sequence). There are 15 residues in the CDR3. V was pared by 5 bases and J by 0 bases, with 13 bases between.

This clonotype was counted ten times or more. The chain recombines TRBV3-1 with TRBJ1-2; the D is unclear. With 0 bases removed from V and 4 bases from J, the gap between germline ends came to 12 bases. The CDR3 is 15 amino acids. The V gene's germline CDR1 is LGHDT and CDR2 YNNKEL (reference sequence). The CDR3 here is CASSQDPVNLYGYTF. CDR3 DNA sequence: TGTGCCAGCAGCCAAGATCCTGTCAACCTCTATGGCTACACCTTC. Using reference TRBV3-1 and TRBJ1-2 for the parts outside the CDR3, the full variable domain is DTAVSQTPKYLVTQMGNDKSIKCEQNLGHDTMYWYKQDSKKFLKIMFSYNNKELIINETVPNRFSPKSPDKAHLNLHINSLELGDSAVYFCASSQDPVNLYGYTFGSGTRLTVV.

Comment on this clonotype: This sequence is one base from a far larger clone and is likely a read error. The chain is built from TRBV3-1 and TRBJ2-5; no definite D call. Trimming took 3 bases from V and 5 from J, leaving 1 base between them. Germline-derived CDR1 and CDR2 are LGHDT and YNNKEL (reference sequence). CDR3 length equals 10 residues. CDR3 loop: CASSHETQYF. In DNA form, the CDR3 reads TGTGCCAGCAGCCACGAGACCCAGTACTTC.

This clonotype occurred many times. The chain carries TRBV11-2 and TRBJ2-7, with TRBD2 identical over 8 bases. J was trimmed by 5 bases and V by 8 bases; bases with no gene match: 11. Germline CDR1 and CDR2: SGHAT and FQNNGV. This CDR3 has 14 residues. CDR3 residues: CASGGIAGIHEQYF. DNA for the CDR3: TGTGCCAGCGGCGGGATAGCGGGAATCCACGAGCAGTACTTC.

This clonotype was counted ten times or more. This chain joins TRBV30 and TRBJ2-5; D gene uncertain. Germline V gene data show CDR1 as GTSNPN and CDR2 as SVGIG (reference sequence). The CDR3 totals 12 residues. The V end lost 6 bases, the J end lost 5 bases, and 13 bases lay between the germline ends. As DNA, the CDR3 is TGTGCCTGCTCGCCGGGCTCGGAGACCCAGTACTTC. Its protein product is CACSPGSETQYF.

Ten or more counts support this clonotype. J is TRBJ2-6 and V is TRBV28; possible D gene TRBD2, 5 bases. CDR3 length: 17 amino acids. The V gene lost 6 bases and the J gene lost 0 bases, with 15 bases spanning the gap. The V gene's germline CDR1 is MDHEN and CDR2 SYDVKM. CDR3 residues: CASSRPGDYSGANVLTF. In DNA, the CDR3 is TGTGCCAGCAGCCGCCCGGGTGACTACTCTGGGGCCAACGTCCTGACTTTC.

This clonotype has at least ten counts. The chain recombines TRBV11-3 with TRBJ2-7; 7 nucleotides agree with TRBD2. The V segment lost 3 bases and the J segment 3 bases; nucleotides outside the gene matches: 2. The CDR3 is made up of 13 amino acids. Per the germline V gene, CDR1 is SGHNT and CDR2 is YENEEA. Here the CDR3 reads CASSFREGYEQYF. In nucleotides, the CDR3 is TGTGCCAGCAGCTTCAGGGAGGGCTACGAGCAGTACTTC.

This chain connects TRBV9 to TRBJ2-1, with TRBD2 matching 12 bases. This CDR3 has 17 amino acids. With 4 bases clipped from V and 4 bases from J, the junction kept 9 bases outside the gene matches. Germline V gives CDR1 SGDLS, CDR2 YYNGEE. In nucleotides, the CDR3 is TGTGCCAGCAGCTACCGGACTAGCGGGAATATTTACAATGAGCAGTTCTTC. It encodes CASSYRTSGNIYNEQFF.

The CDR3 nucleotides read TGTGCCAGCAGCGTGACTAGCGCGAAGAGGAATGAGCAGTTCTTC. It is translated as CASSVTSAKRNEQFF. The chain is built from TRBV9 and TRBJ2-1; 8 nucleotides agree with TRBD2. Germline assignment: CDR1 SGDLS and CDR2 YYNGEE. Trimming at V came to 2 bases and at J to 7 bases, leaving 8 bases not matched to a gene. This CDR3 spans 15 amino acids.

This clonotype has a count of ten or more. This chain links TRBV5-1 with TRBJ2-7; D possibly uses TRBD1 or TRBD2 (7 bases each). The CDR3 is 15 residues long. The V gene lost 3 bases and the J gene lost 5 bases, with 18 bases spanning the gap. The germline V gene has CDR1 SGHRS and CDR2 YFSETQ. The CDR3 is CASSSTGEGRHEQYF. CDR3 coding DNA: TGCGCCAGCAGCTCTACAGGGGAGGGTCGGCACGAGCAGTACTTC.

This clonotype appeared many times. V usage is TRBV28 and J usage is TRBJ1-2, with TRBD1 matching 9 bases. Germline V gives CDR1 MDHEN, CDR2 SYDVKM. After removal of 5 bases from V and 7 bases from J, the junction contained 8 bases not matched to a gene. CDR3 length equals 14 residues. The DNA of the CDR3 is TGTGCCAGCAGTCCCGGGACAGGGTTGGTTGGCTACACCTTC. Encoded protein: CASSPGTGLVGYTF.

The CDR3, as DNA: TGTGCCAGCAGCCAGCAACAGGGATCCTATGGCTACACCTTC. Protein product: CASSQQQGSYGYTF. J is TRBJ1-2 and V is TRBV2; tentative D call: TRBD1 (6 bases). This CDR3 has 14 residues. Germline CDR1 and CDR2: SNHLY and FYNNEI. The ends were cut back, 6 bases at V and 4 bases at J, with 15 bases in the middle.

Points on this clonotype: A much more abundant neighbour one base away suggests this may be a read error. The chain combines TRBV28 with TRBJ1-1; D unresolved. CDR3 length: 14 amino acids. Germline V gene data show CDR1 as MDHEN and CDR2 as SYDVKM. The CDR3, as DNA: TGTGCCAGCAGTTGGGTCAACAGCAACACTGTAGCTTTCTTT. Protein sequence: CASSWVNSNTVAFF.

Ten or more counts support this clonotype. The V call is TRBV29-1, the J call TRBJ1-2, with 8 bases identical to TRBD1. Germline assignment: CDR1 SQVTM and CDR2 ANQGSEA. Trimming at V came to 4 bases and at J to 0 bases, leaving 7 bases not matched to a gene. There are 15 residues in the CDR3. CDR3 amino acids: CSVVPGGSANYGYTF. CDR3 coding DNA: TGCAGCGTTGTGCCAGGGGGCTCTGCTAACTATGGCTACACCTTC.

Only a few counts were recorded for this clonotype. The rearrangement links TRBV3-1 to TRBJ2-1, with no clear D. The CDR3 consists of 15 residues. Germline values: CDR1 LGHDT, CDR2 YNNKEL (reference sequence). The V end lost 5 bases, the J end lost 12 bases, and 23 bases lay between the germline ends. CDR3 sequence reads: CASSLALPTADGQFF. The CDR3 DNA sequence: TGTGCCAGCAGCTTGGCCCTCCCTACAGCTGATGGGCAGTTCTTC.

This clonotype has more than one count but fewer than ten. The genes are TRBV6-1 and TRBJ2-6; possible D gene TRBD2, 5 bases. V shed 5 bases and J shed 0 bases, with 14 bases lying between them. CDR1 MNHNS and CDR2 SASEGT come from the germline V gene. The CDR3 totals 17 residues. As DNA, the CDR3 is TGTGCCAGCAGTCCCCTCGTCCGGGGCTCTGGGGCCAACGTCCTGACTTTC. This gives the protein CASSPLVRGSGANVLTF.

This clonotype appeared a few times. This rearrangement joins TRBV7-3 to TRBJ1-2, with D maybe TRBD1 (5 bases). Germline V gene sequence: CDR1 SGHTA, CDR2 FQGTGA. CDR3 length: 14 residues. V lost 5 bases and J lost 4, with 14 bases in between. CDR3 in DNA: TGTGCCAGCAGCCCCCATGGGGGAACCTATGGCTACACCTTC. It codes for CASSPHGGTYGYTF.

This clonotype was recorded at least ten times. The chain uses TRBV12-3 or TRBV12-4 and TRBJ2-5; TRBD2 aligns across 9 bases. The CDR3 is made up of 13 amino acids. The ends lost 5 bases at V and 3 bases at J; junction bases unmatched: 1. The CDR3 spells CASSRLAEETQYF. CDR3 nucleotide sequence: TGTGCCAGCAGTCGACTAGCGGAAGAGACCCAGTACTTC.

This clonotype was counted only a few times. This sequence joins TRBV5-4 and TRBJ2-2; D is unclear. Germline loops: CDR1 SGHNT, CDR2 YYREEE (reference sequence). V was cut by 4 bases and J by 0 bases, with 10 bases left in between. The CDR3 has 15 amino acids. CDR3 coding DNA: TGTGCCAGCAGCCGTAACACAGCGAACACCGGGGAGCTGTTTTTT. It is translated as CASSRNTANTGELFF.

The J gene is TRBJ2-7, the V gene TRBV6-1; TRBD1 matches 8 bases. From germline, CDR1 is MNHNS and CDR2 SASEGT. This CDR3 region has 15 residues. V lost 3 bases to trimming and J lost 5 bases; unmatched junction nucleotides: 9. This chain's CDR3 is CASSDNPGGFDEQYF. The CDR3 DNA reads as TGTGCCAGCAGTGACAACCCAGGGGGCTTCGACGAGCAGTACTTC.

In this sample, this clonotype turned up a few times. J is TRBJ2-4 and V is TRBV5-1, with TRBD2 identical over 12 bases. J lost 6 bases, V lost 4 bases, and 5 bases had no gene match. This CDR3 spans 15 amino acids. Germline V lookup: CDR1 SGHRS, CDR2 YFSETQ. This CDR3 is CASSPTSGGPNIQYF. As DNA, the CDR3 is TGCGCCAGCAGCCCGACTAGCGGGGGACCAAACATTCAGTACTTC.

This sequence joins TRBV4-2 and TRBJ1-2; a weak D match, TRBD1 (5 bases). The CDR3 covers 15 residues. Germline V gene sequence: CDR1 LGHNA, CDR2 YNFKEQ. Between the trimmed V and J ends, which lost 0 bases and 2 bases, there was a span of 10 bases. The CDR3 is CASSQDWGSNYGYTF. CDR3 in DNA: TGTGCCAGCAGCCAAGATTGGGGGAGCAACTATGGCTACACCTTC.

This chain connects TRBV6-8 to TRBJ2-7; 7 bases agree with TRBD1. CDR3 length: 12 residues. Looked up from germline, CDR1 is MNHGY and CDR2 is SAAAGT. The CDR3 DNA is TGTACTGGAGGACAGGCGACCTACGAGCAGTACTTC. Translated, it gives CTGGQATYEQYF.

This clonotype was seen a handful of times. The chain uses TRBV4-1 and TRBJ2-1, with TRBD1 identical over 8 bases. Germline CDR1 is MGHRA and CDR2 is YSYEKL. The CDR3 runs to 15 residues. V dropped 7 bases and J dropped 3; count of bases not matched to a gene: 8. CDR3 bases: TGCGCCAGCAACATTGGGACAGGCCTCTACAATGAGCAGTTCTTC. Amino acids: CASNIGTGLYNEQFF.